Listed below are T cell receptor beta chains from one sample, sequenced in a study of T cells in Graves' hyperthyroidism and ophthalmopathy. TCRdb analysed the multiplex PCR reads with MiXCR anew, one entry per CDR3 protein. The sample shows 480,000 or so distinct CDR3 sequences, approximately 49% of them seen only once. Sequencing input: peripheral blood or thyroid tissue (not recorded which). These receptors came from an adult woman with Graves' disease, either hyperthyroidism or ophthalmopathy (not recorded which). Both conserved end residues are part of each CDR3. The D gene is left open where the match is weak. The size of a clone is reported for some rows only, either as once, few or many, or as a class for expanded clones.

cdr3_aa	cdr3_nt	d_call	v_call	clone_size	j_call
CASRKGARAGELFF	TGCGCCAGCAGGAAGGGGGCGAGGGCCGGGGAGCTGTTTTTT	TRBD1	TRBV4-1	few	TRBJ2-2
CASSQDYGTGKIQPQHF	TGCGCCAGCAGCCAAGACTACGGGACAGGGAAAATCCAGCCCCAGCATTTT	TRBD1	TRBV4-1	-	TRBJ1-5
CASSPPSGHRYEQYF	TGTGCCAGCAGCCCCCCTTCGGGACACCGGTACGAGCAGTACTTC	-	TRBV7-9	-	TRBJ2-7
CATSREGWFGETQYF	TGTGCCACCAGCAGAGAGGGCTGGTTTGGAGAGACCCAGTACTTC	-	TRBV15	-	TRBJ2-5
CSARGQRETQYF	TGCAGTGCTAGAGGTCAGCGAGAGACCCAGTACTTC	-	TRBV20-1	-	TRBJ2-5
CSVESFNRQNYRDF	TGCAGCGTTGAATCCTTTAATAGACAGAACTACAGGGATTTT	-	TRBV29-1	-	TRBJ1-1
CASSGPLGETQYF	TGCGCCAGCAGTGGACCCCTGGGGGAGACCCAGTACTTC	-	TRBV7-9	many	TRBJ2-5
CASLFSSSGLAGGSSYEQYF	TGTGCCAGCCTTTTCTCCTCATCGGGACTAGCGGGAGGGAGCTCCTACGAGCAGTACTTC	TRBD2	TRBV6-1	few	TRBJ2-7
CASRRHASYEQYF	TGTGCCAGCAGGCGACATGCCTCCTACGAGCAGTACTTC	-	TRBV6-5	many	TRBJ2-7
CASSFGSGRIGEQYF	TGTGCCAGCAGCTTCGGTAGCGGGAGGATTGGCGAGCAGTACTTC	TRBD2	TRBV4-2	many	TRBJ2-7
CSARDLGRGPYEQYF	TGCAGTGCTAGAGATCTGGGCAGGGGGCCCTACGAGCAGTACTTC	TRBD1	TRBV20-1	-	TRBJ2-7
CASSFRQGARGAFF	TGTGCCAGCAGCTTCAGACAGGGGGCGCGAGGAGCTTTCTTT	TRBD1	TRBV7-2	-	TRBJ1-1
CASSVGHGPYEQYF	TGTGCCAGCAGTGTAGGACACGGACCCTACGAGCAGTACTTC	-	TRBV25-1	few	TRBJ2-7
CASSFSNRGEQYF	TGTGCCAGCAGCTTTTCGAACCGGGGGGAGCAGTACTTC	-	TRBV7-6	-	TRBJ2-7
CASSLVLDGTYEQYF	TGTGCCAGCAGCTTAGTCCTTGACGGAACCTACGAGCAGTACTTC	-	TRBV7-2	-	TRBJ2-7
CASSLFAEAVGYTF	TGTGCCAGCAGTTTATTTGCTGAGGCGGTTGGCTACACCTTC	-	TRBV27	-	TRBJ1-2
CSVGTSGGQYF	TGCAGCGTCGGGACTAGCGGGGGGCAGTACTTC	TRBD2	TRBV29-1	-	TRBJ2-7
CASSDGTGAKTQYF	TGTGCCAGCAGCGACGGGACAGGGGCGAAGACCCAGTACTTC	TRBD1	TRBV9	-	TRBJ2-5
CASSLGVAGEQETQYF	TGTGCCAGCAGCTTGGGAGTAGCGGGAGAGCAAGAGACCCAGTACTTC	TRBD2	TRBV5-6	-	TRBJ2-5
CASSQLYEQYF	TGTGCCAGCAGCCAGCTCTACGAGCAGTACTTC	-	TRBV3-1	few	TRBJ2-7
CASSESGRSQPQHF	TGTGCCAGCAGTGAATCAGGACGGAGTCAGCCCCAGCATTTT	-	TRBV7-2	-	TRBJ1-5
CASSFLAGPDTQYF	TGTGCCAGCAGCTTCCTAGCGGGACCAGATACGCAGTATTTT	TRBD2	TRBV7-9	-	TRBJ2-3
CASSLVTGLQPQHF	TGTGCCAGCAGCTTAGTGACAGGGCTTCAGCCCCAGCATTTT	TRBD1	TRBV7-2	once	TRBJ1-5
CASGGGALEAFF	TGTGCCAGCGGAGGGGGGGCGCTTGAAGCTTTCTTT	-	TRBV28	-	TRBJ1-1
CSGGTGNEKLFF	TGCAGCGGCGGGACAGGGAATGAAAAACTGTTTTTT	TRBD1	TRBV29-1	many	TRBJ1-4
CSARKVGGRDREKLFF	TGCAGTGCACGAAAGGTGGGAGGAAGGGACCGAGAAAAACTGTTTTTT	-	TRBV20-1	many	TRBJ1-4
CSATQQTTNEKLFF	TGCAGTGCCACACAACAAACAACTAATGAAAAACTGTTTTTT	-	TRBV20-1	many	TRBJ1-4
CASSPGSTLEQFF	TGTGCCAGCAGCCCAGGCAGTACGCTTGAGCAGTTCTTC	-	TRBV7-2	-	TRBJ2-1
CSARDIARSVNEQFF	TGCAGTGCTAGAGACATAGCGAGATCAGTCAATGAGCAGTTCTTC	-	TRBV20-1	many	TRBJ2-1
CSFEAGPSYEQYF	TGCAGCTTTGAGGCCGGACCTTCCTACGAGCAGTACTTC	-	TRBV29-1	few	TRBJ2-7
CASSAAGFTDTQYF	TGTGCTAGCAGCGCAGCGGGATTCACAGATACGCAGTATTTT	TRBD2	TRBV7-7	-	TRBJ2-3
CASSRHPTYEQYF	TGTGCCAGCAGCCGTCACCCTACTTACGAGCAGTACTTC	-	TRBV7-9	-	TRBJ2-7
CASSLASGTSGGTYTGELFF	TGTGCCAGCAGCTTAGCGTCCGGGACTAGCGGGGGGACGTACACCGGGGAGCTGTTTTTT	TRBD2	TRBV7-6	-	TRBJ2-2
CASSHRDRTSGNTIYF	TGTGCCAGCAGCCACCGGGACAGGACTTCTGGAAACACCATATATTTT	TRBD1	TRBV7-9	many	TRBJ1-3
CASKRTADGGYTF	TGTGCCAGCAAAAGGACAGCTGACGGTGGCTACACCTTC	-	TRBV7-8	-	TRBJ1-2
CASSPQYSKPQHF	TGTGCCAGCAGCCCCCAGTATAGCAAGCCCCAGCATTTT	-	TRBV12-3/TRBV12-4	many	TRBJ1-5
CSVTASSYNEQFF	TGCAGCGTAACGGCTAGCTCCTACAATGAGCAGTTCTTC	-	TRBV29-1	-	TRBJ2-1
CASSHRGGKAEAFF	TGTGCCAGCAGCCACCGGGGGGGCAAAGCTGAAGCTTTCTTT	-	TRBV7-9	few	TRBJ1-1
CSARDRVRQGVLDTQYF	TGCAGTGCTAGAGATCGAGTCCGGCAGGGCGTATTGGATACGCAGTATTTT	-	TRBV20-1	-	TRBJ2-3
CASSARSRDEKLFF	TGTGCCAGCAGCGCCCGGTCCAGGGATGAAAAACTGTTTTTT	-	TRBV7-2	-	TRBJ1-4
CVSSQEGTEGETQYF	TGCGTCAGCAGCCAAGAGGGGACGGAAGGGGAGACCCAGTACTTC	-	TRBV4-1	-	TRBJ2-5
CSARVPGRETEKLFF	TGCAGTGCTAGAGTTCCAGGGAGGGAGACTGAAAAACTGTTTTTT	-	TRBV20-1	-	TRBJ1-4
CASSQDMVVEKLFF	TGTGCCAGCAGCCAAGATATGGTCGTTGAAAAACTGTTTTTT	-	TRBV3-1	-	TRBJ1-4
CASSPNRRETQYF	TGTGCCAGCTCACCAAATCGTAGGGAGACCCAGTACTTC	-	TRBV18	few	TRBJ2-5
CASSVGDIKQAFF	TGTGCCAGCAGCGTAGGCGACATTAAGCAAGCTTTCTTT	-	TRBV9	-	TRBJ1-1
CASSDPTKGDTEAFF	TGTGCCAGCAGTGACCCGACTAAAGGGGACACTGAAGCTTTCTTT	-	TRBV25-1	few	TRBJ1-1
CASSYSRLQNQPQHF	TGTGCCAGCAGTTACTCGCGTCTCCAAAATCAGCCCCAGCATTTT	-	TRBV6-5	many	TRBJ1-5